This entry lists 32 T cell receptor beta chains sequenced from one sample in a study of PD-L1 blockade in urothelial cancer (TCRdb year 2017). The receptor library was made with the immunoSEQ multiplex PCR assay. TCRdb carries this immuneACCESS record with in-frame sequences only. Its versions omit some clonotypes, under half of them owing to an unresolved V gene in the studies checked, with the rest unexplained. The sample table records around 60,000 clones; about four fifths of these occur just once. The leading ten clones occupy 2.5% to 3.5% of the sample. Sample time point, as interpreted from the label and publication: pretreatment peripheral blood. Material: PBMCs, obtained around atezolizumab (anti-PD-L1) treatment. These receptors were obtained from a man in his sixties or seventies with urothelial cancer.

The CDR3: CASSEEESPYNEQFF. CDR3 DNA sequence: TGTGCCAGCAGTGAAGAGGAGTCCCCCTACAATGAGCAGTTCTTC. The chain joins TRBV2 to TRBJ2-1; D is undetermined. Trimming removed 1 base from V and 2 bases from J, with 9 bases in between. Looked up from germline, CDR1 is SNHLY and CDR2 is FYNNEI. CDR3 length: 15 amino acids.

CDR3 in DNA: TGTGCCAGCAGCTTTAGGGTTTGGGGGCTTAACTATGGCTACACCTTC. Translation gives CASSFRVWGLNYGYTF. The chain combines TRBV7-9 with TRBJ1-2; D perhaps matches TRBD1 (6 bases). CDR1 is SEHNR and CDR2 is FQNEAQ in the germline V gene (reference sequence). Trimming took off 3 bases at V and 1 base at J, with 15 bases between the two ends. The CDR3 contains 16 residues.

The CDR3 DNA follows: TGTGCCAGCAGCCAAGGGCAGGGGGCACCCAAAAACATTCAGTACTTC. Translated: CASSQGQGAPKNIQYF. The V and J genes are TRBV14 and TRBJ2-4, with 8 bases matching TRBD1. This CDR3 is 16 amino acids long. Germline V lookup: CDR1 SGHDN, CDR2 FVKESK. V lost 1 base to trimming and J lost 2 bases; unmatched junction nucleotides: 4. The full variable domain, in which reference TRBV14 and TRBJ2-4 provide the parts outside the CDR3, is EAGVTQFPSHSVIEKGQTVTLRCDPISGHDNLYWYRRVMGKEIKFLLHFVKESKQDESGMPNNRFLAERTGGTYSTLKVQPAELEDSGVYFCASSQGQGAPKNIQYFGAGTRLSVL.

This chain connects TRBV11-2 to TRBJ2-1; no definite D call. Germline V lookup: CDR1 SGHAT, CDR2 FQNNGV. The V gene lost 1 base and the J gene lost 3 bases, with 13 bases spanning the gap. The CDR3 spans 16 residues. The CDR3 loop is CASSLGASPYYNEQFF. The CDR3, as DNA: TGTGCCAGCAGCTTAGGGGCGTCACCCTACTACAATGAGCAGTTCTTC.

This clone appeared once. V gene TRBV30 combines with J gene TRBJ1-1; 9 positions agree with TRBD1. Germline assignment: CDR1 GTSNPN and CDR2 SVGIG (reference sequence). V lost 2 bases to trimming and J lost 6 bases; unmatched junction nucleotides: 7. This CDR3 is built from 14 residues. CDR3 sequence: CAWSLQGARAEAFF. Written as DNA, the CDR3 is TGTGCCTGGAGTCTACAGGGGGCGCGGGCTGAAGCTTTCTTT.

This rearrangement joins TRBV5-1 to TRBJ2-2, with no clear D. The CDR3 runs to 12 residues. Trimming cost V 4 bases and J 6 bases, with 7 bases left between them. Germline V CDR1 and CDR2: SGHRS, YFSETQ. The CDR3 DNA sequence: TGCGCCAGCAGCCCCAGGTCCGGGGAGCTGTTTTTT. It specifies CASSPRSGELFF.

This sequence joins TRBV11-2 and TRBJ2-1; a possible D gene is TRBD2 (5 bases). This CDR3 spans 15 amino acids. Trimming pared 5 bases from V and 7 bases from J, leaving 18 bases between. Germline V CDR1 and CDR2: SGHAT, FQNNGV. The CDR3 loop is CASSRTSSRSNEQFF. In nucleotides, the CDR3 is TGTGCCAGCAGCCGAACTAGTTCCCGCTCTAATGAGCAGTTCTTC.

V is TRBV6-5 and J is TRBJ2-7; 9 nucleotides align to TRBD2. The CDR3 runs to 14 residues. In germline, CDR1 is MNHEY, CDR2 SVGAGI. J lost 6 bases, V lost 2 bases, and 5 bases had no gene match. CDR3 DNA: TGTGCCAGCAGTTACAGGCGGGAGGGCCCCGAGCAGTACTTC. Encoded protein: CASSYRREGPEQYF.

This clone was seen a few times. The chain carries TRBV7-9 and TRBJ2-7; possibly TRBD2 for D (6 bases). CDR3 length: 16 residues. The germline CDR1 and CDR2 sequences are SEHNR and FQNEAQ (reference sequence). The V gene lost 4 bases and the J gene lost 1 base, with 17 bases spanning the gap. The CDR3 coding sequence is TGTGCCAGCAGCTCCATCTCGGGTAGCGGATCCTACGAGCAGTACTTC. It yields the protein CASSSISGSGSYEQYF.

V usage is TRBV5-1 and J usage is TRBJ2-7; TRBD2 matches at 10 bases. After removal of 0 bases from V and 0 bases from J, the junction contained 3 bases not matched to a gene. Per germline, CDR1 SGHRS and CDR2 YFSETQ. This CDR3 has 16 residues. The chain's CDR3 is CASSLGTSGSSYEQYF. CDR3 in DNA: TGCGCCAGCAGCTTGGGGACTAGCGGAAGCTCCTACGAGCAGTACTTC.

The V call is TRBV10-2, the J call TRBJ2-5; 9 nucleotides agree with TRBD2. This CDR3 region has 14 residues. The ends lost 5 bases at V and 2 bases at J; junction bases unmatched: 3. In germline, CDR1 is WSHSY, CDR2 SAAADI. The CDR3 DNA follows: TGCGCCAGCAGTCAGACTAGCGGTCAAGAGACCCAGTACTTC. The encoded protein is CASSQTSGQETQYF.

This chain connects TRBV29-1 to TRBJ2-5; weak D call: TRBD1 (6 bases). The CDR3 has 13 amino acids. Germline CDR1 SQVTM, CDR2 ANQGSEA. Trimming left V 4 bases short and J 1 base short, with 10 bases between. The CDR3 loop reads CSVGQGTQETQYF. DNA of the CDR3: TGCAGCGTTGGTCAGGGGACCCAAGAGACCCAGTACTTC.

A few counts support this clone. The rearrangement uses TRBV16 and TRBJ2-1, with 10 bases aligning to TRBD2. Germline lookup yields CDR1 KGHSY and CDR2 FQNENV. This CDR3 has 15 amino acids. Trimming took 4 bases from V and 4 from J; bases not matched to a gene: 4. In nucleotides, the CDR3 is TGTGCCAGCAGCCCTCTAGCGGGAGCATACAATGAGCAGTTCTTC. It specifies CASSPLAGAYNEQFF.

CDR3 in amino acids: CASSLTQDYGYTF. Written as DNA, the CDR3 is TGCGCCAGCAGCTTAACACAAGACTATGGCTACACCTTC. V usage is TRBV5-1 and J usage is TRBJ1-2; D is uncertain. Trimming stripped 2 bases from V and 3 bases from J, with 8 bases between. Germline V gives CDR1 SGHRS, CDR2 YFSETQ. The CDR3 runs 13 residues.

The CDR3 sequence: CASSESQGGYGYTF. The DNA of the CDR3 is TGTGCCAGCAGTGAGTCGCAAGGGGGCTATGGCTACACCTTC. J is TRBJ1-2 and V is TRBV6-1; possibly TRBD1 for D (6 bases). Germline CDR1 is MNHNS and CDR2 is SASEGT. Trimming pared 3 bases from V and 4 bases from J, leaving 12 bases between. CDR3 length: 14 amino acids.

This clone came up a few times. V usage is TRBV7-2 and J usage is TRBJ1-1; 9 nucleotides match TRBD1. This CDR3 has 14 residues. Germline V CDR1 and CDR2: SGHTA, FQGNSA. The V gene end was trimmed by 5 bases and the J gene end by 4 bases; junction bases not matched to a gene: 5. This CDR3 reads CASSRNRGPTEAFF. The CDR3 nucleotides read TGTGCCAGCAGCCGGAACAGGGGGCCCACTGAAGCTTTCTTT.

The chain links TRBV5-1 to TRBJ2-1; 14 nucleotides agree with TRBD2. Germline-derived CDR1 and CDR2 are SGHRS and YFSETQ. Trimming at V came to 5 bases and at J to 8 bases, leaving 12 bases not matched to a gene. There are 17 residues in the CDR3. The DNA for the CDR3 is TGCGCCAGCAGGTCACCGGGACTAGCGGGAGCTGGCGATGAGCAGTTCTTC. Amino acid sequence: CASRSPGLAGAGDEQFF.

The chain employs TRBV5-1 and TRBJ2-2; weak D call: TRBD1 (5 bases). With 1 base removed from V and 2 bases from J, the gap between germline ends came to 12 bases. Germline CDR1 SGHRS, CDR2 YFSETQ. This CDR3 is built from 16 residues. The DNA of the CDR3 is TGCGCCAGCAGCTTGTGGTCCGACAGAAACACCGGGGAGCTGTTTTTT. This translates into CASSLWSDRNTGELFF.

V gene TRBV7-8 combines with J gene TRBJ2-3; D gene uncertain. Germline loops: CDR1 SGHVS, CDR2 FQNEAQ. The CDR3 has 12 residues. Trimming took off 3 bases at V and 6 bases at J, with 7 bases between the two ends. CDR3 loop: CASSFVRDTQYF. CDR3 DNA: TGTGCCAGCAGCTTTGTCCGGGATACGCAGTATTTT.

The chain links TRBV6-1 to TRBJ1-2; tentative D call: TRBD1 (5 bases). Germline V lookup: CDR1 MNHNS, CDR2 SASEGT. The CDR3 sequence is 14 residues long. Trimming took 7 bases from V and 1 from J, leaving 13 bases between them. The CDR3: CASNLPGVNYGYTF. DNA of the CDR3: TGTGCCAGCAACTTACCGGGGGTTAACTATGGCTACACCTTC.

This clone has only one observation. The rearrangement uses TRBV15 and TRBJ2-7; D may be TRBD2 (7 bases). V dropped 4 bases and J dropped 3 bases, with 10 bases sitting between them. The CDR3 is 13 residues long. Germline CDR1 reads LNHNV; CDR2 reads YYDKDF (reference sequence). CDR3 in amino acids: CATSKGGLYEQYF. DNA for the CDR3: TGTGCCACCAGCAAGGGGGGGCTCTACGAGCAGTACTTC.

V is TRBV7-2 and J is TRBJ2-7, with 8 bases fitting TRBD1. Germline CDR1 is SGHTA and CDR2 is FQGNSA. J lost 4 bases, V lost 3 bases, and 14 bases had no gene match. This CDR3 comprises 17 residues. CDR3: CASSLTGVVTSYYEQYF. CDR3 coding DNA: TGTGCCAGCAGCTTGACAGGGGTGGTTACTAGCTATTACGAGCAGTACTTC.

This chain joins TRBV10-3 and TRBJ2-1; TRBD2 matches 9 bases. Trimming cost V 8 bases and J 10 bases; bases outside gene matches: 12. In germline, CDR1 is ENHRY, CDR2 SYGVKD. The CDR3 has 14 residues. The CDR3 nucleotides read TGTGCCATCGGGGTTAGCGGGAGATCGTACGAGCAGTTCTTC. It specifies CAIGVSGRSYEQFF.

V gene TRBV7-3 combines with J gene TRBJ2-1; 9 bases line up with TRBD2. The V gene end was trimmed by 4 bases and the J gene end by 3 bases; junction bases not matched to a gene: 4. The CDR3 loop spans 15 amino acids. The germline V gene has CDR1 SGHTA and CDR2 FQGTGA. This chain's CDR3 is CASSSVSGGYNEQFF. The CDR3 DNA is TGTGCCAGCAGCTCAGTTAGCGGGGGCTACAATGAGCAGTTCTTC. Complete variable domain (other parts from reference TRBV7-3 and TRBJ2-1): GAGVSQTPSNKVTEKGKYVELRCDPISGHTALYWYRQSLGQGPEFLIYFQGTGAADDSGLPNDRFFAVRPEGSVSTLKIQRTERGDSAVYLCASSSVSGGYNEQFFGPGTRLTVL.

The rearrangement links TRBV19 to TRBJ1-2, with 7 bases aligning to TRBD1. Germline assignment: CDR1 LNHDA and CDR2 SQIVND (reference sequence). This CDR3 has 15 amino acids. Germline trimming cut 6 bases from V and 3 bases from J; bases unmatched to any gene: 10. CDR3 region: CASSPQTGTHYGYTF. The CDR3 DNA sequence: TGTGCCAGTAGCCCTCAGACAGGGACTCACTATGGCTACACCTTC.

This clone was seen a handful of times. V is TRBV18 and J is TRBJ2-7; tentatively, D is TRBD1 (6 bases). Trimming left V 0 bases short and J 3 bases short, with 6 bases between. In germline, CDR1 is KGHSH, CDR2 LQKENI. The CDR3 is 13 amino acids. CDR3 in amino acids: CASSPPDSYEQYF. The CDR3 DNA reads TGTGCCAGCTCACCACCGGACAGCTACGAGCAGTACTTC.

This chain connects TRBV18 to TRBJ1-2; TRBD1 matches at 9 bases. The CDR3 extends over 16 amino acids. V lost 5 bases, J lost 8 bases, and 15 bases stayed unmatched. In germline, CDR1 is KGHSH, CDR2 LQKENI. The CDR3 here is CASSATPAGTGSGYTF. CDR3 nucleotide sequence: TGTGCCAGCTCAGCAACACCTGCCGGGACAGGGAGCGGCTACACCTTC.

This chain joins TRBV5-1 and TRBJ2-3, with D perhaps TRBD2 (6 bases). This CDR3 region has 13 residues. With 0 bases removed from V and 8 bases from J, the gap between germline ends came to 10 bases. The germline V gene encodes CDR1 SGHRS and CDR2 YFSETQ. The CDR3 DNA follows: TGCGCCAGCAGCTTGGATTACGGGGGTACGCAGTATTTT. Its translation is CASSLDYGGTQYF.

CDR3 residues: CASSYVRGTEAFF. In DNA form, the CDR3 reads TGTGCCAGCAGTTACGTCAGGGGCACTGAAGCTTTCTTT. This chain joins TRBV6-5 and TRBJ1-1, with D perhaps matching TRBD1 (6 bases). The CDR3 has 13 residues. Looked up from germline, CDR1 is MNHEY and CDR2 is SVGAGI. The V and J ends lost 2 bases and 4 bases respectively, with 8 bases between them.

J is TRBJ2-7 and V is TRBV30; TRBD2 matches at 10 bases. J lost 5 bases, V lost 3 bases, and 4 bases had no gene match. This CDR3 is 13 amino acids long. CDR1 GTSNPN and CDR2 SVGIG come from the germline V gene (reference sequence). The CDR3 spells CAWRASGSNEQYF. DNA for the CDR3: TGTGCCTGGAGAGCTAGCGGGAGCAACGAGCAGTACTTC.

V is TRBV28 and J is TRBJ1-5; D may be TRBD1 (5 bases). There are 13 residues in the CDR3. Deletions cut 6 bases from V and 6 bases from J, with 12 bases between. CDR1 and CDR2 from the germline V gene are MDHEN and SYDVKM. The CDR3 DNA is TGTGCCAGCAGGCCGGGAGGGACTCAGCCCCAGCATTTT. As protein: CASRPGGTQPQHF.

This rearrangement joins TRBV9 to TRBJ1-3; D remains unclear. The CDR3 spans 17 residues. CDR1 is SGDLS, CDR2 YYNGEE, per germline. V was cut by 0 bases and J by 0 bases, with 13 bases left in between. The CDR3 DNA reads TGTGCCAGCAGCGTAGAAGACAAACGCTTCTCTGGAAACACCATATATTTT. Protein product: CASSVEDKRFSGNTIYF.